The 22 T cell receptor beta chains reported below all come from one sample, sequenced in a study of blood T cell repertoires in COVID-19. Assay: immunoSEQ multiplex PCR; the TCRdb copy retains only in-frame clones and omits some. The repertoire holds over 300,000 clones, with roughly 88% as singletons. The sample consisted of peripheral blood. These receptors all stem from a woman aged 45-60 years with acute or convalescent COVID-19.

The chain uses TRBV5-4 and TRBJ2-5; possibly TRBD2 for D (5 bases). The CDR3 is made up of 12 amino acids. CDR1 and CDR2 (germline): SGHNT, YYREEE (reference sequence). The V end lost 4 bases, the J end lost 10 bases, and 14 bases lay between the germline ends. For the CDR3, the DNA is TGTGCCAGCAGCGGCGGAGGTCGAATCCAGTACTTC. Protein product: CASSGGGRIQYF.

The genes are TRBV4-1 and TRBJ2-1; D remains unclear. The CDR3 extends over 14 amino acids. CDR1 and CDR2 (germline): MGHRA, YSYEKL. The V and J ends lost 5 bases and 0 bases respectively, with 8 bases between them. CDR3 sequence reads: CASSIQSSYNEQFF. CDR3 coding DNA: TGCGCCAGCAGCATACAGTCCTCCTACAATGAGCAGTTCTTC.

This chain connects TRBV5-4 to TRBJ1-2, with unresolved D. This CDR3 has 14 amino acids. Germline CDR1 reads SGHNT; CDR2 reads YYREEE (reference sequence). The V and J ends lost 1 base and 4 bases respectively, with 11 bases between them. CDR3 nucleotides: TGTGCCAGCAGCTTGCGTATGGCTGGCTATGGCTACACCTTC. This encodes CASSLRMAGYGYTF.

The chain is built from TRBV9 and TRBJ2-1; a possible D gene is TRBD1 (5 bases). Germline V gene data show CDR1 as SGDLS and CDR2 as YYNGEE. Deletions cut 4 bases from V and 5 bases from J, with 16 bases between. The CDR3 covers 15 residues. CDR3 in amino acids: CASSPPRRGDNEQFF. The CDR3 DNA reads TGTGCCAGCAGCCCCCCCCGTAGGGGCGACAATGAGCAGTTCTTC.

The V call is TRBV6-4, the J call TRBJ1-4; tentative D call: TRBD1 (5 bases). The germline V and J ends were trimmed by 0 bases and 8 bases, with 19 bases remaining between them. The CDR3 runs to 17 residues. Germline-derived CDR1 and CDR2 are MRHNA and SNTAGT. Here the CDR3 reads CASSDSSRNRRFEKLFF. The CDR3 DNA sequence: TGTGCCAGCAGTGACTCGAGCAGGAACAGGCGGTTCGAAAAACTGTTTTTT.

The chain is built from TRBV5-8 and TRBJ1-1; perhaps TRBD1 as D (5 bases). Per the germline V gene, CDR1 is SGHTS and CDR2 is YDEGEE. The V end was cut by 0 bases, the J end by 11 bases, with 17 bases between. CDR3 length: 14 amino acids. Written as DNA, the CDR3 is TGTGCCAGCAGCTTGGGGTCGTGGGAGGGGTTCGCTTTCTTT. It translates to CASSLGSWEGFAFF.

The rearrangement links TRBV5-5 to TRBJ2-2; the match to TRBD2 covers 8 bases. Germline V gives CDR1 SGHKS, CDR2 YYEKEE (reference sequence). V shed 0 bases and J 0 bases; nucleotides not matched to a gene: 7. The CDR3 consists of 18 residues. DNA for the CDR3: TGTGCCAGCAGCTTGGGCGCGGGAGGATTCGCGAACACCGGGGAGCTGTTTTTT. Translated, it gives CASSLGAGGFANTGELFF.

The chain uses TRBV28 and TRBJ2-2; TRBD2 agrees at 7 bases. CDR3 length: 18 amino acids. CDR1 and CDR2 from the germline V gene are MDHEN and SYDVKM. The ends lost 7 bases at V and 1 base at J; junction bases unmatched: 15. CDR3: CASTGRDYQGGNTGELFF. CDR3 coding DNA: TGTGCCAGCACTGGCCGGGACTACCAAGGCGGGAACACCGGGGAGCTGTTTTTT.

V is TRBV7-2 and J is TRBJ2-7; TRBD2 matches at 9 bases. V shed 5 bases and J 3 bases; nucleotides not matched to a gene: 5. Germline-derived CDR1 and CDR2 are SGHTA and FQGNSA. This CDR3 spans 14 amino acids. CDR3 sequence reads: CASSASGTLYEQYF. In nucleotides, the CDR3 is TGTGCCAGCAGCGCTAGCGGGACCCTCTACGAGCAGTACTTC.

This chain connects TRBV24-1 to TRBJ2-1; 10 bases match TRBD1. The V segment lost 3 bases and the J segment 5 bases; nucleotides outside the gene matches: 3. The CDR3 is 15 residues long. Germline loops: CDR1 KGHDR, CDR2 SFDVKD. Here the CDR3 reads CATSDRDRGHNEQFF. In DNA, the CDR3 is TGTGCCACCAGTGATAGGGACAGGGGACACAATGAGCAGTTCTTC.

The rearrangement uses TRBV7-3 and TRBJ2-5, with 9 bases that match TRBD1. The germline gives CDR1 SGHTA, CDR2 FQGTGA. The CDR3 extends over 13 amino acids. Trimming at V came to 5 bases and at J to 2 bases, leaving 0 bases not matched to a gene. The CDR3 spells CASSDRGQETQYF. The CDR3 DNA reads TGTGCCAGCAGCGACAGGGGGCAAGAGACCCAGTACTTC.

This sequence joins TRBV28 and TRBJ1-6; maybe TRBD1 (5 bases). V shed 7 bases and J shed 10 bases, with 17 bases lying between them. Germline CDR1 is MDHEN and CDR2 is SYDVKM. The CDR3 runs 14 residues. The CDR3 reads CASTKGVPGSPLHF. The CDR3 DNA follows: TGTGCCAGCACCAAAGGGGTTCCTGGATCACCCCTCCACTTT.

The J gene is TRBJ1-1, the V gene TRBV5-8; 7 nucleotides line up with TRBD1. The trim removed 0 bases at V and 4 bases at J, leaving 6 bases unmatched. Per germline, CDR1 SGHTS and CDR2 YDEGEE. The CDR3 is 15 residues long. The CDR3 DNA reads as TGTGCCAGCAGCTTGGAGGGGGCGGCCCGCACTGAAGCTTTCTTT. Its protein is CASSLEGAARTEAFF.

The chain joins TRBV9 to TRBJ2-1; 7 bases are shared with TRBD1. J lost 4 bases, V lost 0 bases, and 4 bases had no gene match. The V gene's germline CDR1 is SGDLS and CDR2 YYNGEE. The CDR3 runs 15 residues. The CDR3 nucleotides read TGTGCCAGCAGCGTAGAAGGGACAGAGTACAATGAGCAGTTCTTC. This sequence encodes CASSVEGTEYNEQFF.

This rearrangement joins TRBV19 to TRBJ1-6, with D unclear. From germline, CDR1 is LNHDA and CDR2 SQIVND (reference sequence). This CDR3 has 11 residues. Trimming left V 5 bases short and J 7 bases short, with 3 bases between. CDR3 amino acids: CASSQNSPLHF. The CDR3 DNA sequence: TGTGCCAGTAGTCAAAATTCACCCCTCCACTTT.

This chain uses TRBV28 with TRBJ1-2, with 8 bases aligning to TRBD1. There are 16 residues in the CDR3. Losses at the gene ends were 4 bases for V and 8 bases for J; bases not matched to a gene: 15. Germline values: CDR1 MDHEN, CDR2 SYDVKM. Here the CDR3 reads CASSSPPGQDLKGYTF. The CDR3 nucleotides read TGTGCCAGCAGTTCACCCCCGGGACAGGACTTAAAGGGCTACACCTTC.

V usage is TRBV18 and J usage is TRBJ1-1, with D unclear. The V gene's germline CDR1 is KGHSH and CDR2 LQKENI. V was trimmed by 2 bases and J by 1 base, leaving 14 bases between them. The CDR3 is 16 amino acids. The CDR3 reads CASSPRLYLENTEAFF. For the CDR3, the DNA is TGTGCCAGCTCACCAAGGCTCTACCTAGAGAACACTGAAGCTTTCTTT.

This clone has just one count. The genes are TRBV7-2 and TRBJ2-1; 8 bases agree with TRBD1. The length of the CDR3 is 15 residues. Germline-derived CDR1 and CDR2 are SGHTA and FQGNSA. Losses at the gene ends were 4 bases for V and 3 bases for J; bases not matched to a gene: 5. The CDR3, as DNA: TGTGCCAGCAGCTCGGGACAGGTTTTCTACAATGAGCAGTTCTTC. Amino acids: CASSSGQVFYNEQFF.

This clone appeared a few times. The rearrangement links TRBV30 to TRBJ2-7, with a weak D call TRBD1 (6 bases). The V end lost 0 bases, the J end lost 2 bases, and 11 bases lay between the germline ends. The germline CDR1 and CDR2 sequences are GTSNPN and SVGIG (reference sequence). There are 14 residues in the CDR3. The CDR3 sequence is CAWSVGGGAYEQYF. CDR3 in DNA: TGTGCCTGGAGTGTTGGGGGCGGAGCCTACGAGCAGTACTTC.

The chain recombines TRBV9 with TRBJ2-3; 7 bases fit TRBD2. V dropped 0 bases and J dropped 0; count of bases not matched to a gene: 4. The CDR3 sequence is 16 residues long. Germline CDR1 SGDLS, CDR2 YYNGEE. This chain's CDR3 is CASSVDPGGSTDTQYF. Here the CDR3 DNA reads TGTGCCAGCAGCGTAGACCCGGGGGGAAGCACAGATACGCAGTATTTT. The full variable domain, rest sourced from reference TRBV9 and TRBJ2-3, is DSGVTQTPKHLITATGQRVTLRCSPRSGDLSVYWYQQSLDQGLQFLIQYYNGEERAKGNILERFSAQQFPDLHSELNLSSLELGDSALYFCASSVDPGGSTDTQYFGPGTRLTVL.

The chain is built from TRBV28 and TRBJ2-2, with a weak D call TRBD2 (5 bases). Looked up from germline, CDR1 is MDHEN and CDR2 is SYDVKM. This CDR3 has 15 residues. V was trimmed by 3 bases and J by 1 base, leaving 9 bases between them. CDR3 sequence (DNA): TGTGCCAGCAGTTTTCCAGAGGGGAACACCGGGGAGCTGTTTTTT. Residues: CASSFPEGNTGELFF.

The CDR3 spells CASGERGTERYNEQFF. The DNA for the CDR3 is TGTGCCAGCGGGGAACGGGGGACTGAGAGGTACAATGAGCAGTTCTTC. The genes are TRBV28 and TRBJ2-1, with D possibly TRBD2 on 6 matching bases. Germline assignment: CDR1 MDHEN and CDR2 SYDVKM. This CDR3 comprises 16 residues. V lost 8 bases to trimming and J lost 4 bases, with 21 bases between them.